Presented here are 32 T cell receptor beta chains from one specimen sequenced in a study of regulatory T cells in long-lasting Graves disease. The time point was: newly diagnosed GD, antithyroid drugs for less than 3 months. The TCR library used RNA extracted from PBMCs. Arm-PCR of CDR3 regions and iRepertoire HTBI primers were the basis on which TCR beta libraries were built. TCRdb re-derived calls from the multiplex PCR reads in MiXCR, one entry per CDR3 protein. The table has a few hundred thousand distinct CDR3 sequences, approximately 12% seen once; the top ten hold roughly 10%. This same sample was also taken into another study, of T cells in Graves' hyperthyroidism and ophthalmopathy.

Specimen: peripheral blood mononuclear cells (PBMCs), collected at new diagnosis, from a patient treated with antithyroid drugs. All receptors derive from a man younger than 45 with Graves disease.

In this sample, this clonotype turned up many times. The V and J genes are TRBV2 and TRBJ1-1; D is uncertain. This CDR3 has 14 amino acids. V was cut by 5 bases and J by 1 base, with 11 bases left in between. Germline lookup yields CDR1 SNHLY and CDR2 FYNNEI. The CDR3 DNA follows: TGTGCCAGCAGTCCCCGCCTGAGGAACACTGAAGCTTTCTTT. It codes for CASSPRLRNTEAFF.

At least ten counts were recorded for this clonotype. The rearrangement joins TRBV12-3 or TRBV12-4 to TRBJ2-7; maybe TRBD2 (5 bases). The CDR3 consists of 12 residues. Trimming shortened V by 6 bases and J by 4 bases, and 10 bases separated the two germline ends. CDR3: CASRGELYEQYF. CDR3 DNA: TGTGCCAGCAGGGGAGAGCTTTACGAGCAGTACTTC.

This clonotype was counted many times. The chain has TRBV29-1 and TRBJ2-3; possible D gene TRBD2, 5 bases. V gave up 4 bases and J gave up 0 bases, with 11 bases separating them. The CDR3 has 14 residues. CDR1 and CDR2 (germline): SQVTM, ANQGSEA. The CDR3 DNA sequence: TGCAGCGTTGTCAGCGGTTCAAGCACAGATACGCAGTATTTT. Encoded protein: CSVVSGSSTDTQYF.

Ten or more counts support this clonotype. The CDR3 DNA follows: TGCAGTGCTAGAGTTCTTAGACTAGCGGGAGGTTGGACAGATACGCAGTATTTT. It encodes CSARVLRLAGGWTDTQYF. The V and J genes are TRBV20-1 and TRBJ2-3, with 13 bases fitting TRBD2. The germline V gene encodes CDR1 DFQATT and CDR2 SNEGSKA (reference sequence). V was clipped by 1 base and J by 3 bases; unmatched bases: 10. This CDR3 region has 18 residues.

This clonotype was seen ten or more times. This sequence joins TRBV27 and TRBJ2-7; D possibly corresponds to TRBD2 (5 bases). Trimming took off 4 bases at V and 3 bases at J, with 19 bases between the two ends. This CDR3 has 16 amino acids. Looked up from germline, CDR1 is MNHEY and CDR2 is SMNVEV (reference sequence). Here the CDR3 DNA reads TGTGCCAGCAGTTCGTGGCCCCTCGAGGGAGACTACGAGCAGTACTTC. This encodes CASSSWPLEGDYEQYF.

The chain employs TRBV5-1 and TRBJ2-5; no definite D call. This CDR3 contains 16 residues. The V end lost 6 bases, the J end lost 1 base, and 19 bases lay between the germline ends. Germline CDR1 and CDR2: SGHRS and YFSETQ. The CDR3 sequence is CASNPVGQRSQETQYF. CDR3 DNA sequence: TGCGCCAGCAACCCGGTGGGTCAGCGCTCCCAAGAGACCCAGTACTTC.

The gene calls are TRBV6-5 and TRBJ2-4; maybe TRBD1 (6 bases). V gave up 0 bases and J gave up 0 bases, with 12 bases separating them. Germline CDR1 reads MNHEY; CDR2 reads SVGAGI. The CDR3 runs 17 residues. CDR3 sequence reads: CASSYSVGALAKNIQYF. CDR3 nucleotides: TGTGCCAGCAGTTACTCCGTGGGGGCCTTAGCCAAAAACATTCAGTACTTC.

With regard to this clonotype: The DNA is left out, because the CDR3 cannot be placed on it with certainty; the CDR3 is given as TCRdb lists it. The chain combines TRBV27 with TRBJ2-2; TRBD2 is taken as the D call from the table, unchecked against the DNA. The CDR3 contains 20 residues when both ends are counted. Germline V gene sequence: CDR1 MNHEY, CDR2 SMNVEV (reference sequence). CDR3 sequence: CASGPAGEVAGVGTPGSCFF.

This clonotype was found many times. The rearrangement joins TRBV28 to TRBJ2-1; D possibly corresponds to TRBD2 (6 bases). The length of the CDR3 is 15 residues. Germline V gives CDR1 MDHEN, CDR2 SYDVKM. The V end was cut by 7 bases, the J end by 5 bases, with 18 bases between. CDR3 DNA: TGTGCCAGCATTATTAGCGGCCCCGTCAACAATGAGCAGTTCTTC. It is translated as CASIISGPVNNEQFF.

This clonotype was seen repeatedly, ten times or more. The chain combines TRBV6-2 or TRBV6-3 with TRBJ2-3, with D uncertain. Trimming stripped 0 bases from V and 1 base from J, with 11 bases between. From germline, CDR1 is MNHEY and CDR2 SVGEGT. The CDR3 is 16 amino acids. The chain's CDR3 is CASSYSIGRRTDTQYF. The CDR3, as DNA: TGTGCCAGCAGTTACTCGATAGGCAGGCGCACAGATACGCAGTATTTT.

This clonotype came up many times. This chain connects TRBV15 to TRBJ1-2, with D possibly TRBD1 on 6 matching bases. Looked up from germline, CDR1 is LNHNV and CDR2 is YYDKDF (reference sequence). Trimming took off 1 base at V and 4 bases at J, with 10 bases between the two ends. The CDR3 is 14 amino acids. CDR3 coding DNA: TGTGCCACCAGCAGAGGGACAGAGGGCTATGGCTACACCTTC. Its protein is CATSRGTEGYGYTF.

This clonotype came up many times. V and J are TRBV30 and TRBJ2-1; 7 positions agree with TRBD2. CDR3 length: 14 amino acids. The trim removed 0 bases at V and 6 bases at J, leaving 5 bases unmatched. The germline V gene has CDR1 GTSNPN and CDR2 SVGIG (reference sequence). The CDR3 sequence: CAWSVTGGSNEQFF. The CDR3 DNA sequence: TGTGCCTGGAGTGTGACGGGAGGAAGCAATGAGCAGTTCTTC.

This clonotype was observed a few times. This chain connects TRBV19 to TRBJ1-4; 8 bases map to TRBD1. V dropped 11 bases and J dropped 10; count of bases not matched to a gene: 3. Germline loops: CDR1 LNHDA, CDR2 SQIVND (reference sequence). CDR3 length equals 10 residues. The CDR3 bases are TGTGCCTGGACAGGGCCAAAACTGTTTTTT. Encoded protein: CAWTGPKLFF.

This clonotype showed up just a few times. The genes are TRBV20-1 and TRBJ2-7, with D possibly matching TRBD1 (6 bases). The CDR3 is made up of 12 amino acids. Germline V lookup: CDR1 DFQATT, CDR2 SNEGSKA (reference sequence). Trimming pared 2 bases from V and 3 bases from J, leaving 8 bases between. CDR3 residues: CSARQGHYEQYF. In DNA, the CDR3 is TGCAGTGCTAGACAGGGGCACTACGAGCAGTACTTC.

V gene TRBV18 combines with J gene TRBJ2-1; D is unresolved. The CDR3 loop spans 17 amino acids. Trimming stripped 1 base from V and 9 bases from J, with 22 bases between. CDR1 and CDR2 from the germline V gene are KGHSH and LQKENI. CDR3 in DNA: TGTGCCAGCTCACCACTGGGCGAGCGAGCTGACCCCACTGAGCAGTTCTTC. Amino acid sequence: CASSPLGERADPTEQFF.

This clonotype was counted many times. The chain recombines TRBV12-3 or TRBV12-4 with TRBJ1-5; 11 nucleotides agree with TRBD1. The trim removed 5 bases at V and 2 bases at J, leaving 5 bases unmatched. This CDR3 has 16 residues. This chain's CDR3 is CASSLGTGGRNQPQHF. CDR3 in DNA: TGTGCCAGCAGTCTAGGGACAGGGGGGCGCAATCAGCCCCAGCATTTT.

This clonotype was seen at least ten times. The chain is built from TRBV6-1 and TRBJ1-5; D is perhaps TRBD1 (5 bases). Germline V gene data show CDR1 as MNHNS and CDR2 as SASEGT. This CDR3 comprises 14 residues. V was pared by 6 bases and J by 3 bases, with 12 bases between. The chain's CDR3 is CASSTPGPNQPQHF. The CDR3 DNA is TGTGCCAGCAGCACCCCAGGGCCCAATCAGCCCCAGCATTTT.

The chain uses TRBV4-2 and TRBJ2-4; TRBD2 matches at 8 bases. J was trimmed by 6 bases and V by 4 bases; bases with no gene match: 5. Germline V gene lookup returns CDR1 LGHNA and CDR2 YNFKEQ. This CDR3 has 14 amino acids. The CDR3 sequence is CASSPLAARNIQYF. CDR3 in DNA: TGTGCCAGCAGCCCACTAGCGGCGAGAAACATTCAGTACTTC.

The V gene is TRBV20-1, the J gene TRBJ2-5, with TRBD2 as a possible D gene (6 bases). With 6 bases removed from V and 10 bases from J, the gap between germline ends came to 24 bases. From germline, CDR1 is DFQATT and CDR2 SNEGSKA (reference sequence). The CDR3 covers 14 residues. This CDR3 is CSAQHPGLGSFQYF. The CDR3 DNA is TGCAGTGCGCAACACCCGGGACTCGGAAGTTTCCAGTACTTC.

Many counts were recorded for this clonotype. The chain carries TRBV3-1 and TRBJ2-2; perhaps TRBD2 as D (5 bases). Trimming removed 1 base at V and 2 bases at J, with 8 bases between. CDR3 length: 15 amino acids. Looked up from germline, CDR1 is LGHDT and CDR2 is YNNKEL (reference sequence). Here the CDR3 reads CASSQAGSNTGELFF. In nucleotides, the CDR3 is TGTGCCAGCAGCCAAGCGGGGAGCAACACCGGGGAGCTGTTTTTT.

The DNA for the CDR3 is TGTGCCAGCACCCCCTTCGAGGGCCGCGAGCAGTACTTC. It specifies CASTPFEGREQYF. The chain uses TRBV5-6 and TRBJ2-7; TRBD2 is a possible D gene (5 bases). This CDR3 comprises 13 residues. Trimming took 6 bases from V and 6 from J, leaving 16 bases between them. Germline lookup yields CDR1 SGHDT and CDR2 YYEEEE.

Here the CDR3 DNA reads TGTGCCAGCAGCTTGGGGACCATCTCCATGAACACTGAAGCTTTCTTT. Translated, it gives CASSLGTISMNTEAFF. The chain couples TRBV7-6 to TRBJ1-1, with D maybe TRBD1 (5 bases). V gave up 3 bases and J gave up 0 bases, with 14 bases separating them. The CDR3 is 16 amino acids. Per the germline V gene, CDR1 is SGHVS and CDR2 is FNYEAQ.

Many counts were recorded for this clonotype. The chain links TRBV5-1 to TRBJ2-1, with 9 bases that match TRBD2. V lost 0 bases and J lost 5; bases outside the gene matches: 6. The germline gives CDR1 SGHRS, CDR2 YFSETQ. This CDR3 has 16 amino acids. CDR3 sequence reads: CASSLGGTSSNNEQFF. Written as DNA, the CDR3 is TGCGCCAGCAGCTTGGGAGGGACTAGCAGTAACAATGAGCAGTTCTTC.

The V gene is TRBV7-3, the J gene TRBJ2-2; a weak D match, TRBD2 (6 bases). Trimming removed 4 bases at V and 2 bases at J, with 14 bases between. The V gene's germline CDR1 is SGHTA and CDR2 FQGTGA. The CDR3 sequence is 16 residues long. Here the CDR3 DNA reads TGTGCCAGCAGCTCGCCCCGGGAGCCTAACACCGGGGAGCTGTTTTTT. It is translated as CASSSPREPNTGELFF.

This clonotype has just a few counts. This sequence joins TRBV18 and TRBJ2-1, with unresolved D. The V gene lost 3 bases and the J gene lost 1 base, with 13 bases spanning the gap. The CDR3 is made up of 16 amino acids. Germline V gene sequence: CDR1 KGHSH, CDR2 LQKENI. In DNA form, the CDR3 reads TGTGCCAGCTCACCCTGGACCGCCCAATCCTACAATGAGCAGTTCTTC. It is translated as CASSPWTAQSYNEQFF.

As concerns this clonotype: A much larger clone is a single base away; this may be a read error. The chain is built from TRBV29-1 and TRBJ2-3; 10 bases fit TRBD2. Germline V gene lookup returns CDR1 SQVTM and CDR2 ANQGSEA. The CDR3 extends over 14 amino acids. V lost 7 bases and J lost 2; bases outside the gene matches: 6. The DNA for the CDR3 is TGCAGCGCCCCCGGACTAGCGGTCACAGATACGCAGTATTTT. It encodes CSAPGLAVTDTQYF.

This clonotype showed up many times. This chain connects TRBV19 to TRBJ1-2, with D unclear. Germline V gene lookup returns CDR1 LNHDA and CDR2 SQIVND (reference sequence). V lost 3 bases and J 2 bases, leaving 10 bases between the germline ends. The length of the CDR3 is 14 residues. The CDR3 DNA reads as TGTGCCAGTAGTATTGGTCAAGTGAACTATGGCTACACCTTC. This sequence encodes CASSIGQVNYGYTF.

The V and J genes are TRBV10-2 and TRBJ2-5; tentatively, D is TRBD2 (6 bases). Germline lookup yields CDR1 WSHSY and CDR2 SAAADI. Trimming removed 2 bases from V and 1 base from J, with 8 bases in between. The length of the CDR3 is 14 residues. CDR3 sequence (DNA): TGCGCCAGCAGTGAGGCTAGCGCCCAAGAGACCCAGTACTTC. As protein: CASSEASAQETQYF.

This clonotype has a handful of counts. This chain uses TRBV12-3 or TRBV12-4 with TRBJ2-1; the D is unclear. The CDR3 loop spans 11 amino acids. V lost 3 bases and J 10 bases, leaving 7 bases between the germline ends. The CDR3: CASSFGIEQFF. CDR3 bases: TGTGCCAGCAGTTTCGGAATAGAGCAGTTCTTC.

To note about this clonotype: It is likely a read error: a sequence one base away is far more abundant. The rearrangement uses TRBV5-1 and TRBJ2-1; a possible D gene is TRBD1 (6 bases). Near its end, the DNA agrees better with TRBJ2-5, so the J call may be wrong. The CDR3 has 14 residues. Germline V gene sequence: CDR1 SGHRS, CDR2 YFSETQ. CDR3 nucleotide sequence: TGCGCCAGCAGCTTTGGACAGTTCCAAGAGGCCCAGTACTTC. This gives the protein CASSFGQFQEAQYF.

This clonotype was seen only a few times. DNA for the CDR3: TGTGCCTGGAAAAGCTCACCCCTCCACTTT. It is translated as CAWKSSPLHF. The chain carries TRBV30 and TRBJ1-6; no clear D. Germline V lookup: CDR1 GTSNPN, CDR2 SVGIG (reference sequence). This CDR3 spans 10 amino acids. V was cut by 4 bases and J by 10 bases, with 5 bases left in between.

This clonotype was seen at least ten times. V usage is TRBV7-2 and J usage is TRBJ2-1; D gene unclear. V lost 1 base and J 6 bases, leaving 13 bases between the germline ends. The CDR3 loop spans 15 amino acids. Germline lookup yields CDR1 SGHTA and CDR2 FQGNSA. CDR3 DNA: TGTGCCAGCAGCTTAGTGCCATGGGGTACCAATGAGCAGTTCTTC. Its protein product is CASSLVPWGTNEQFF.